The 11 T cell receptor beta chains below were found in one sample sequenced in a study of blood T cells in healthy people across ages. The authors ran a second PCR of roughly 6 to 12 cycles using a sample-barcoded 5' primer and a J-beta primer mix. TCRdb re-called the 5' RACE reads through MiXCR, storing one row per CDR3 protein. The sample holds almost 800,000 distinct CDR3 sequences, roughly 64% seen once. Sequencing was performed on blood. Source of these receptors: a man under 40 in good health.

The chain couples TRBV6-2 or TRBV6-3 to TRBJ2-3, with D hard to call. V was clipped by 6 bases and J by 3 bases, with 13 bases between them. The CDR3 has 14 residues. The germline V gene encodes CDR1 MNHEY and CDR2 SVGEGT. The CDR3 bases are TGTGCCAGCAGCCCTGCGACTGGGACAGATACGCAGTATTTT. Its translation is CASSPATGTDTQYF.

In this sample, this clonotype turned up a few times. The chain uses TRBV29-1 and TRBJ2-1; 8 bases line up with TRBD2. With V trimmed by 8 bases and J by 9 bases, 12 bases remained unmatched. The CDR3 covers 13 residues. Germline CDR1 SQVTM, CDR2 ANQGSEA. The CDR3 DNA reads as TGCAGCACCACGAGAGCGGGAGAGGGTGAGCAGTTCTTC. Amino acids: CSTTRAGEGEQFF.

This chain uses TRBV7-6 with TRBJ2-7, with D maybe TRBD2 (6 bases). V was cut by 2 bases and J by 12 bases, with 14 bases left in between. CDR1 and CDR2 from the germline V gene are SGHVS and FNYEAQ. The CDR3 has 12 amino acids. The CDR3 loop is CASSLTGEKVYF. The CDR3 region has the DNA TGTGCCAGCAGCTTAACGGGGGAGAAGGTGTACTTC.

With respect to this clonotype: Germline is not matched at one junction end, which may reflect a read error. The rearrangement uses TRBV20-1 and TRBJ1-2, with 9 nucleotides matching TRBD1. Germline-derived CDR1 and CDR2 are DFQATT and SNEGSKA (reference sequence). The CDR3 contains 17 residues. The CDR3 region has the DNA TGCAGTACTAGAGACCCAGGGGGGACAGGGCGGAACGGTGGCTACACCTTC. Translation: CSTRDPGGTGRNGGYTF.

The chain employs TRBV3-1 and TRBJ2-4, with TRBD1 matching 7 bases. Germline-derived CDR1 and CDR2 are LGHDT and YNNKEL (reference sequence). The CDR3 has 13 residues. The CDR3 spells CAARGSGKNIQYF. The CDR3 region has the DNA TGTGCTGCCAGGGGGTCTGGCAAAAACATTCAGTACTTC.

This rearrangement joins TRBV9 to TRBJ1-2; D might be TRBD1 (5 bases). CDR1 and CDR2 (germline): SGDLS, YYNGEE. Trimming took off 2 bases at V and 4 bases at J, with 18 bases between the two ends. The CDR3 length is 16 residues. The CDR3, as DNA: TGTGCCAGCAGCGTTTCCGGTGGGGGGGGACTCTATGGCTACACCTTC. Translation: CASSVSGGGGLYGYTF. Variable domain in full (rest from reference TRBV9 and TRBJ1-2): DSGVTQTPKHLITATGQRVTLRCSPRSGDLSVYWYQQSLDQGLQFLIQYYNGEERAKGNILERFSAQQFPDLHSELNLSSLELGDSALYFCASSVSGGGGLYGYTFGSGTRLTVV.

This clonotype showed up just a few times. The chain has TRBV6-5 and TRBJ2-7; 7 nucleotides match TRBD2. The V segment lost 10 bases and the J segment 1 base; nucleotides outside the gene matches: 7. Germline CDR1 is MNHEY and CDR2 is SVGAGI. The CDR3 is made up of 13 amino acids. CDR3 DNA sequence: TGTGCCACCCGGGGGGATTCTTCCTACGAGCAGTACTTC. It specifies CATRGDSSYEQYF.

The chain is built from TRBV20-1 and TRBJ2-7; the D gene is possibly TRBD2 (7 bases). Germline assignment: CDR1 DFQATT and CDR2 SNEGSKA (reference sequence). Trimming pared 5 bases from V and 0 bases from J, leaving 14 bases between. This CDR3 contains 14 residues. CDR3 in amino acids: CSARGARSSYEQYF. Written as DNA, the CDR3 is TGCAGTGCTCGGGGGGCTCGGAGCTCCTACGAGCAGTACTTC.

V usage is TRBV6-2 or TRBV6-3 and J usage is TRBJ1-5; D gene ambiguous. The germline gives CDR1 MNHEY, CDR2 SVGEGT. The CDR3 extends over 12 amino acids. V lost 6 bases to trimming and J lost 5 bases, with 8 bases between them. The CDR3 sequence is CASSLRYQPQHF. CDR3 bases: TGTGCCAGCAGCCTGAGGTATCAGCCCCAGCATTTT.

The chain recombines TRBV7-6 with TRBJ2-6, with D possibly TRBD1 on 6 matching bases. The germline V gene encodes CDR1 SGHVS and CDR2 FNYEAQ. V shed 5 bases and J shed 3 bases, with 14 bases lying between them. This CDR3 is 16 amino acids long. As DNA, the CDR3 is TGTGCCAGCAGCCCGACCCAGGGGTATGGGGCCAACGTCCTGACTTTC. Translated: CASSPTQGYGANVLTF.

This chain uses TRBV5-5 with TRBJ2-7; 8 bases are a match to TRBD1. The CDR3 runs 14 residues. V dropped 3 bases and J dropped 5; count of bases not matched to a gene: 7. The germline V gene encodes CDR1 SGHKS and CDR2 YYEKEE (reference sequence). CDR3 coding DNA: TGTGCCAGCAGCTCCCGACAGGGGAGGCACGAGCAGTACTTC. Encoded protein: CASSSRQGRHEQYF.